This entry lists 21 T cell receptor beta chains sequenced from one sample in a study of identical twins. TCRdb recomputed calls from the 5' RACE reads with MiXCR, one row per CDR3 protein. The sample holds about 520,000 distinct CDR3 sequences, approximately 22% seen once. This sample was also put to use in a study of T cells expressing NK-cell markers.

Sequences were obtained from CD4+ T cells sorted from blood. Every receptor here comes from a woman younger than 35 in good health.

Many counts were recorded for this clonotype. V is TRBV12-3 or TRBV12-4 and J is TRBJ2-3, with TRBD1 matching 7 bases. This CDR3 is 15 amino acids long. V shed 3 bases and J 4 bases; nucleotides not matched to a gene: 7. CDR3 in amino acids: CASSLKQGRADTQYF. In DNA, the CDR3 is TGTGCCAGCAGTTTGAAACAGGGGCGGGCAGATACGCAGTATTTT.

There are a few counts of this clonotype. V and J are TRBV6-1 and TRBJ1-1; perhaps TRBD1 as D (5 bases). Per germline, CDR1 MNHNS and CDR2 SASEGT. V dropped 7 bases and J dropped 0 bases, with 12 bases sitting between them. The CDR3 contains 14 residues. The CDR3 nucleotides are TGTGCCAGCACGCAACGGGGCTTGAACACTGAAGCTTTCTTT. Its translation: CASTQRGLNTEAFF.

In this sample, this clonotype turned up many times. The chain uses TRBV11-2 and TRBJ1-2; 7 bases are shared with TRBD1. Germline V gene sequence: CDR1 SGHAT, CDR2 FQNNGV. The CDR3 has 16 amino acids. J was trimmed by 6 bases and V by 5 bases; bases with no gene match: 15. CDR3 sequence: CASSDLKRGQKNGYTF. The CDR3 coding sequence is TGTGCCAGCAGCGATCTTAAGCGGGGACAGAAAAATGGCTACACCTTC.

The chain is built from TRBV11-2 and TRBJ2-1; D not certain. Germline V gene data show CDR1 as SGHAT and CDR2 as FQNNGV. This CDR3 has 15 residues. V was clipped by 1 base and J by 7 bases, with 14 bases between them. CDR3 protein: CASSLGRASDNEQFF. CDR3 DNA sequence: TGTGCCAGCAGCTTAGGCCGAGCGAGTGATAATGAGCAGTTCTTC.

There are a few counts of this clonotype. The CDR3 bases are TGTGCCAGCAGTCCGCGGACAGAGAATCAGCCCCAGCATTTT. This encodes CASSPRTENQPQHF. The rearrangement uses TRBV12-3 or TRBV12-4 and TRBJ1-5, with D perhaps matching TRBD1 (6 bases). Between the trimmed V and J ends, which lost 5 bases and 4 bases, there was a span of 12 bases. This CDR3 is built from 14 residues.

The rearrangement joins TRBV7-6 to TRBJ2-7; D is ambiguous. V lost 5 bases and J 0 bases, leaving 17 bases between the germline ends. CDR1 and CDR2 from the germline V gene are SGHVS and FNYEAQ. The CDR3 has 16 amino acids. The CDR3 nucleotides read TGTGCCAGCAGCCCCTACGACCTCGCTAGCTCCTACGAGCAGTACTTC. Protein sequence: CASSPYDLASSYEQYF.

The chain combines TRBV11-2 with TRBJ2-2, with 8 positions matching TRBD2. V lost 5 bases, J lost 3 bases, and 14 bases stayed unmatched. There are 18 residues in the CDR3. Germline-derived CDR1 and CDR2 are SGHAT and FQNNGV. Written as DNA, the CDR3 is TGTGCCAGCAGCGTCAGGCCGCGAGCGGGAGTGTACACCGGGGAGCTGTTTTTT. It is translated as CASSVRPRAGVYTGELFF.

V gene TRBV5-6 combines with J gene TRBJ2-1; D could derive from TRBD1 or TRBD2 (5 bases each). CDR3 length: 16 residues. The germline V gene has CDR1 SGHDT and CDR2 YYEEEE. Trimming left V 4 bases short and J 4 bases short, with 18 bases between. The CDR3 reads CASSRRGTTPYNEQFF. CDR3 nucleotide sequence: TGTGCCAGCAGCCGCCGGGGCACGACACCTTACAATGAGCAGTTCTTC.

The table lists this clonotype with a few counts. The J gene is TRBJ2-1, the V gene TRBV11-2, with 8 positions matching TRBD1. This CDR3 contains 14 residues. The J segment lost 6 bases and the V segment lost 5 bases, leaving 6 bases of the junction unmatched. The germline gives CDR1 SGHAT, CDR2 FQNNGV. The chain's CDR3 is CASSPFRGLNEQFF. The CDR3 coding sequence is TGTGCCAGCAGCCCCTTCAGGGGGCTCAATGAGCAGTTCTTC.

The chain combines TRBV20-1 with TRBJ2-5; no reliable D call. Germline V gene lookup returns CDR1 DFQATT and CDR2 SNEGSKA (reference sequence). This CDR3 comprises 11 residues. The germline V and J ends were trimmed by 6 bases and 4 bases, with 9 bases remaining between them. The CDR3 is CSALGGETQYF. DNA for the CDR3: TGCAGTGCGTTAGGCGGAGAGACCCAGTACTTC.

The CDR3 DNA sequence: TGTGCCAGCAGCTTGGCCCTCGGGACAGGAAATGAAAAACTGTTTTTT. It codes for CASSLALGTGNEKLFF. V usage is TRBV5-6 and J usage is TRBJ1-4; 8 bases map to TRBD1. V lost 0 bases and J lost 5; bases outside the gene matches: 6. Looked up from germline, CDR1 is SGHDT and CDR2 is YYEEEE. The CDR3 has 16 amino acids.

This clonotype occurred a few times. This sequence joins TRBV7-2 and TRBJ2-1; TRBD2 matches at 7 bases. Looked up from germline, CDR1 is SGHTA and CDR2 is FQGNSA. The V segment lost 0 bases and the J segment 5 bases; nucleotides outside the gene matches: 7. This CDR3 spans 16 amino acids. CDR3 DNA: TGTGCCAGCAGCTTAGCGGGCGGGAGTTATAACAATGAGCAGTTCTTC. It translates to CASSLAGGSYNNEQFF.

This clonotype appeared a few times. This chain connects TRBV12-3 or TRBV12-4 to TRBJ1-2; tentative D call: TRBD1 (5 bases). This CDR3 is 12 amino acids long. V lost 0 bases to trimming and J lost 8 bases, with 7 bases between them. The CDR3 nucleotides are TGTGCCAGCAGTTTAGCGGGACGCGGCTACACCTTC. Protein: CASSLAGRGYTF.

V usage is TRBV29-1 and J usage is TRBJ2-5, with D hard to call. Trimming removed 2 bases at V and 0 bases at J, with 7 bases between. Germline assignment: CDR1 SQVTM and CDR2 ANQGSEA. The CDR3 extends over 13 amino acids. CDR3 in amino acids: CSVEWLNQETQYF. The CDR3 DNA follows: TGCAGCGTTGAATGGCTGAACCAAGAGACCCAGTACTTC. The full variable domain, with the rest looked up from reference TRBV29-1 and TRBJ2-5, is SAVISQKPSRDICQRGTSLTIQCQVDSQVTMMFWYRQQPGQSLTLIATANQGSEATYESGFVIDKFPISRPNLTFSTLTVSNMSPEDSSIYLCSVEWLNQETQYFGPGTRLLVL.

This clonotype was seen more than once but under ten times. The V gene is TRBV10-3, the J gene TRBJ2-3; tentative D call: TRBD2 (7 bases). V dropped 10 bases and J dropped 6 bases, with 26 bases sitting between them. This CDR3 spans 16 amino acids. Germline V gene sequence: CDR1 ENHRY, CDR2 SYGVKD. CDR3 nucleotide sequence: TGTGCCACCTACTCATGGGGGGGCGGGCCACGGGATACGCAGTATTTT. This codes for CATYSWGGGPRDTQYF.

Only a few counts were recorded for this clonotype. This rearrangement joins TRBV20-1 to TRBJ2-5; D gene ambiguous. The CDR3 is 11 residues long. V lost 4 bases and J lost 0, with 3 bases in between. Germline-derived CDR1 and CDR2 are DFQATT and SNEGSKA (reference sequence). The CDR3 here is CSANNQETQYF. CDR3 nucleotide sequence: TGCAGTGCTAACAACCAAGAGACCCAGTACTTC.

This clonotype came up a few times. The V call is TRBV11-2, the J call TRBJ2-2; no firm D call. The CDR3 sequence is 16 residues long. V was clipped by 6 bases and J by 2 bases, with 16 bases between them. CDR1 and CDR2 from the germline V gene are SGHAT and FQNNGV. Here the CDR3 DNA reads TGTGCCAGCAGTCCCCGGCCAGAGCGAAACACCGGGGAGCTGTTTTTT. Protein product: CASSPRPERNTGELFF.

The chain combines TRBV6-2 or TRBV6-3 with TRBJ2-1; the match to TRBD2 covers 8 bases. Trimming took 0 bases from V and 6 from J; bases not matched to a gene: 7. Germline CDR1 is MNHEY and CDR2 is SVGEGT. The CDR3 spans 16 residues. CDR3 sequence (DNA): TGTGCCAGCAGTTACTCGGGGACTAGACCCTCCAATGAGCAGTTCTTC. It specifies CASSYSGTRPSNEQFF.

This clonotype was detected a few times. The rearrangement joins TRBV12-5 to TRBJ1-2; D remains ambiguous. The CDR3 spans 12 residues. V was cut by 3 bases and J by 3 bases, with 5 bases left in between. Germline V CDR1 and CDR2: LGHNT, FRNRAP. CDR3: CASGLGHYGYTF. The CDR3 region has the DNA TGTGCTAGTGGTTTAGGACACTATGGCTACACCTTC.

This clonotype turned up a few times. The chain recombines TRBV12-3 or TRBV12-4 with TRBJ2-7, with D possibly matching TRBD2 (5 bases). The CDR3 sequence is 15 residues long. The V gene lost 2 bases and the J gene lost 0 bases, with 11 bases spanning the gap. The CDR3 sequence: CASSLKPGSSYEQYF. The CDR3 DNA is TGTGCCAGCAGTTTAAAGCCGGGGAGCTCCTACGAGCAGTACTTC.

The V and J genes are TRBV29-1 and TRBJ2-3, with 7 nucleotides matching TRBD2. This CDR3 has 16 amino acids. The germline CDR1 and CDR2 sequences are SQVTM and ANQGSEA. V shed 1 base and J 2 bases; nucleotides not matched to a gene: 9. The CDR3: CSVEAGQRGLTDTQYF. DNA for the CDR3: TGCAGCGTTGAAGCGGGCCAGCGGGGACTCACAGATACGCAGTATTTT.